Here is one TCR beta chain with its context. Its specificity is unknown. V gave up 10 bases and J gave up 2 bases; unmatched junction bases: 5. This CDR3 contains 13 residues. Germline V gives CDR1 SGHVS, CDR2 FQNEAQ. Expressed TCRB transcripts were sequenced because the entire RNA isolate underwent reverse transcription. Clones were read by immunoSEQ multiplex PCR, and TCRdb kept only the in-frame ones, dropping some. Altogether about 230,000 clones are present, more than 15% being singletons, with the ten largest covering 0.07% to 0.095%. The data were taken from a study of beta chain features in type 1 diabetes. The study, taken as a whole, reports: A greater similarity of naive, central memory and Treg TCRB repertoires was seen among patients than among healthy donors. Within each of all four CD4+ subsets, Type 1 diabetes patients had TCRB CDR3s that were moderately but significantly shorter.

Sequencing input: naive CD4+ T cells from blood. This TCR derives from a man aged 30-40 years with type 1 diabetes. The chain is built from TRBV7-8 and TRBJ2-3, with 8 nucleotides matching TRBD1. The CDR3 nucleotides read TGTGCCACCGGGACAGGTTTCACAGATACGCAGTATTTT. Translation gives CATGTGFTDTQYF.